The next 18 T cell receptor beta chains were all read from a single sample in a study of Graves' ophthalmopathy and Graves' hyperthyroidism. Amplification from RNA transcripts yielded the TCR beta CDR3 regions. HTBI primers were employed in first-round RT-PCR, then a second-round multiplex PCR followed. One entry per CDR3 protein results from TCRdb running MiXCR on the multiplex PCR reads. The profile shows fewer than 600,000 distinct CDR3 sequences, around 15% of them singletons. Sequenced material: blood. These receptor sequences come from a woman aged 30 to 39 with Graves' ophthalmopathy.

This clonotype has ten or more counts. V and J are TRBV14 and TRBJ2-5; tentative D call: TRBD1 (5 bases). CDR3 length: 18 residues. Looked up from germline, CDR1 is SGHDN and CDR2 is FVKESK. V was cut by 2 bases and J by 4 bases, with 23 bases left in between. Here the CDR3 reads CASSQPVWAHPRVETQYF. The CDR3, as DNA: TGTGCCAGCAGCCAACCGGTGTGGGCCCACCCCAGGGTAGAGACCCAGTACTTC.

This clonotype was observed at least ten times. The chain has TRBV27 and TRBJ1-6, with D possibly matching TRBD1 (5 bases). V shed 3 bases and J shed 3 bases, with 9 bases lying between them. The CDR3 runs to 15 residues. The germline V gene encodes CDR1 MNHEY and CDR2 SMNVEV (reference sequence). The CDR3 is CASSFEGLYNSPLHF. CDR3 DNA: TGTGCCAGCAGTTTTGAGGGGCTCTATAATTCACCCCTCCACTTT.

There are a few counts of this clonotype. This may stem from a read error, because a much larger clone lies one nucleotide away. The gene calls are TRBV27 and TRBJ2-2; perhaps TRBD2 as D (5 bases). Looked up from germline, CDR1 is MNHEY and CDR2 is SMNVEV (reference sequence). This CDR3 is 17 amino acids long. CDR3 bases: TGTGCCAGCAGTTTAGTGGTCCGGGTAGAAAGTGTCGGGGAGCTGTGTTTT. It translates to CASSLVVRVESVGELCF.

A note on this clonotype: It may be a read error: a sequence one base away is much more abundant. The V gene is TRBV5-1, the J gene TRBJ2-7, with D possibly TRBD1 on 6 matching bases. Germline assignment: CDR1 SGHRS and CDR2 YFSETQ. CDR3 length: 15 amino acids. Between the trimmed V and J ends, which lost 3 bases and 0 bases, there was a span of 13 bases. CDR3 residues: CASSSQMDSSYEQYF. Here the CDR3 DNA reads TGCGCCAGCAGCTCCCAAATGGACAGCTCCTACGAGCAGTACTTC.

The chain uses TRBV7-3 and TRBJ2-5; 7 bases match TRBD2. The CDR3 has 13 residues. With 5 bases clipped from V and 5 bases from J, the junction kept 5 bases outside the gene matches. CDR1 is SGHTA, CDR2 FQGTGA, per germline. In DNA form, the CDR3 reads TGTGCCAGCAGCGGGAGGGCCGGGGAGACCCAGTACTTC. Encoded protein: CASSGRAGETQYF.

This clonotype was counted only a few times. The V and J genes are TRBV24-1 and TRBJ2-5; 9 nucleotides line up with TRBD1. The CDR3 extends over 15 amino acids. Per germline, CDR1 KGHDR and CDR2 SFDVKD. The V segment lost 7 bases and the J segment 4 bases; nucleotides outside the gene matches: 9. CDR3 nucleotides: TGTGCCACCAGCCAAAACCCGGGACAGGGAGAGACCCAGTACTTC. Its protein is CATSQNPGQGETQYF.

In this sample, this clonotype turned up many times. This chain uses TRBV10-3 with TRBJ1-1; D not resolved. The V and J ends lost 0 bases and 1 base respectively, with 3 bases between them. CDR3 length: 13 residues. The germline CDR1 and CDR2 sequences are ENHRY and SYGVKD. The CDR3 DNA reads TGTGCCATCAGTGAGTCTCAGAACACTGAAGCTTTCTTT. Amino acids: CAISESQNTEAFF.

This clonotype appeared many times. V and J are TRBV5-1 and TRBJ1-1, with no clear D. Trimming removed 0 bases at V and 3 bases at J, with 12 bases between. This CDR3 spans 15 amino acids. Germline V gives CDR1 SGHRS, CDR2 YFSETQ. CDR3 coding DNA: TGCGCCAGCAGCTTGGGGGTAACTTGGTACACTGAAGCTTTCTTT. Translating it yields CASSLGVTWYTEAFF.

In this sample, this clonotype turned up many times. At one boundary the junction diverges from the germline segment, which might be a read error. The rearrangement links TRBV5-1 to TRBJ2-7, with a weak D call TRBD2 (5 bases). CDR1 SGHRS and CDR2 YFSETQ come from the germline V gene. This CDR3 is built from 12 residues. CDR3 sequence: CASSRDFYEQYF. CDR3 nucleotide sequence: TGTGCCAGCAGTCGGGATTTCTACGAGCAGTACTTC. Looking up the rest from reference TRBV5-1 and TRBJ2-7 gives the full variable domain: KAGVTQTPRYLIKTRGQQVTLSCSPISGHRSVSWYQQTPGQGLQFLFEYFSETQRNKGNFPGRFSGRQFSNSRSEMNVSTLELGDSALYLCASSRDFYEQYFGPGTRLTVT.

This clonotype came up a few times. Being one base from a much bigger clone, this may be a read error. The rearrangement uses TRBV7-9 and TRBJ1-5; D call uncertain. Germline V lookup: CDR1 SEHNR, CDR2 FQNEAQ (reference sequence). The CDR3 is made up of 12 amino acids. Deletions cut 7 bases from V and 0 bases from J, with 4 bases between. CDR3 in amino acids: CASTNSNQPQHF. CDR3 bases: TGTGCCAGCACAAATAGCAATCAGCCCCAGCATTTT. The full variable domain, with the rest looked up from reference TRBV7-9 and TRBJ1-5, is DTGVSQNPRHKITKRGQNVTFRCDPISEHNRLYWYRQTLGQGPEFLTYFQNEAQLEKSRLLSDRFSAERPKGSFSTLEIQRTEQGDSAMYLCASTNSNQPQHFGDGTRLSIL.

Remarks on this clonotype: Given a much more abundant clone one base away, this may be a read error. The V gene is TRBV30, the J gene TRBJ1-1; D uncertain. Per the germline V gene, CDR1 is GTSNPN and CDR2 is SVGIG (reference sequence). The CDR3 spans 13 residues. The CDR3 DNA is TGTGCCTGGAGTAGAACACAGAACACTGAAGCTTGCTTT. Translation gives CAWSRTQNTEACF.

There are many counts of this clonotype. The J gene is TRBJ2-5, the V gene TRBV27; 10 nucleotides align to TRBD2. V was pared by 3 bases and J by 6 bases, with 7 bases of the junction left unmatched. Germline V gene sequence: CDR1 MNHEY, CDR2 SMNVEV (reference sequence). The CDR3 has 15 residues. The CDR3 reads CASSFGAGGRKTQYF. CDR3 DNA sequence: TGTGCCAGCAGTTTTGGAGCGGGGGGGCGAAAGACCCAGTACTTC.

This sequence joins TRBV30 and TRBJ1-2; no clear D gene. The V gene lost 3 bases and the J gene lost 2 bases, with 7 bases spanning the gap. The germline V gene has CDR1 GTSNPN and CDR2 SVGIG (reference sequence). The CDR3 has 12 residues. This CDR3 is CAWSLGNYGYTF. DNA for the CDR3: TGTGCCTGGAGCCTAGGGAACTATGGCTACACCTTC. The entire variable domain, with the rest obtained from reference TRBV30 and TRBJ1-2, is as follows: SQTIHQWPATLVQPVGSPLSLECTVEGTSNPNLYWYRQAAGRGLQLLFYSVGIGQISSEVPQNLSASRPQDRQFILSSKKLLLSDSGFYLCAWSLGNYGYTFGSGTRLTVV.

The chain uses TRBV3-1 and TRBJ2-5, with D possibly matching TRBD1 (5 bases). The V end lost 1 base, the J end lost 3 bases, and 15 bases lay between the germline ends. The CDR3 totals 16 residues. Germline CDR1 is LGHDT and CDR2 is YNNKEL (reference sequence). Written as DNA, the CDR3 is TGTGCCAGCAGCCAAGGTTTGACTCAGGGTAAAGAGACCCAGTACTTC. Amino acids: CASSQGLTQGKETQYF.

In its sample, this clonotype was seen once. V usage is TRBV7-2 and J usage is TRBJ1-5, with D unresolved. Trimming cost V 4 bases and J 0 bases, with 10 bases left between them. CDR1 is SGHTA, CDR2 FQGNSA, per germline. CDR3 size: 15 residues. CDR3 amino acids: CASSSDGYSNQPQHF. CDR3 DNA: TGTGCCAGCAGCTCGGACGGATATAGCAATCAGCCCCAGCATTTT.

This clonotype has only a few counts. This chain links TRBV4-2 with TRBJ2-5; 13 positions agree with TRBD2. Germline loops: CDR1 LGHNA, CDR2 YNFKEQ. Unmatched junction bases numbered 12, after V lost 3 bases and J lost 5 bases. The CDR3 is 18 amino acids. Written as DNA, the CDR3 is TGTGCCAGCAGCCAGGGAACTAGCGGGAGGGCCTTCGGTGAGACCCAGTACTTC. Amino acids: CASSQGTSGRAFGETQYF.

This clonotype was picked up many times. The V gene is TRBV6-1, the J gene TRBJ2-6; 10 bases match TRBD2. The CDR3 is 14 residues long. J was trimmed by 10 bases and V by 1 base; bases with no gene match: 1. Germline CDR1 is MNHNS and CDR2 is SASEGT. In nucleotides, the CDR3 is TGTGCCAGCAGTGAAGAACTAGCGGGGAACGTCCTGACTTTC. Its translation is CASSEELAGNVLTF.

This chain joins TRBV27 and TRBJ2-7, with D possibly matching TRBD1 (6 bases). The germline V and J ends were trimmed by 3 bases and 3 bases, with 12 bases remaining between them. CDR3 size: 14 residues. Germline loops: CDR1 MNHEY, CDR2 SMNVEV (reference sequence). CDR3 in amino acids: CASSFGDRIYEQYF. The CDR3 coding sequence is TGTGCCAGCAGTTTCGGTGACAGGATCTACGAGCAGTACTTC.